This record covers a single T cell receptor beta chain. What it recognizes is unknown. The CDR3 totals 13 residues. Sampling times: baseline, cycle 4 day 1, cycle 7 day 1. The data were obtained in a study of OX40 agonist ivuxolimab in advanced cancers. Study in general: Hepatocellular carcinoma, melanoma, renal cell or head and neck cancer occurred in dose-escalation patients.

General study points: Expanded clones belonging to CD8+ T cells outnumbered, on average, those of CD4+. CD4+ and CD8+ blood T cells expanded clonally by week 6 at 0.1 to 3.0 mg/kg.

Sequencing used immunoSEQ multiplex PCR; TCRdb keeps in-frame clones, though not all of them. The sample includes about 77,000 clones, about 85% of them seen just once. The chain carries TRBV21-1 and TRBJ2-7. TRBV21-1 is a pseudogene segment. Sequencing used CD4+ or CD8+ T cells sorted from blood, obtained in a trial of the OX40 agonist ivuxolimab. This receptor was taken from an adult with an advanced solid tumor such as melanoma, head and neck, liver or kidney cancer. For the CDR3, the DNA is TGTGCCAGCAGCTCGTCTGGGGACTACGAGCAGTACTTC. Translated: CASSSSGDYEQYF.